Each of the 24 T cell receptor beta chains below was sequenced from the same sample in a study of vaccination and CD4 T cells after COVID-19. For these TCRs, the target antigens are not known. CD4+ T cells that had been cultured provided DNA sequenced with the Oncomine TCR Beta short-read assay. In TCRdb, the PCR reads were re-called with MiXCR into one record per CDR3 protein. Here the sample spans approximately 12,000 distinct CDR3 sequences, approximately 60% being singletons. As for treatment: roughly 11-day PBMC culture with coronavirus spike peptide pools or control peptides (ViraFEST assay). The sequencing used CD4+ T cells from blood, cultured in vitro, collected before SARS-CoV-2 vaccination. Receptor source: a human donor who had recovered from COVID-19.

This chain uses TRBV6-1 with TRBJ1-5; 10 bases agree with TRBD1. This CDR3 region has 15 residues. CDR1 is MNHNS and CDR2 is SASEGT in the germline V gene. Unmatched junction bases numbered 9, after V lost 10 bases and J lost 3 bases. The CDR3 nucleotides are TGTGCCACTGGCCGGGACAGGGGTAACAATCAGCCCCAGCATTTT. As protein: CATGRDRGNNQPQHF.

This clonotype has more than one count but fewer than ten. The chain uses TRBV20-1 and TRBJ1-1; D is unresolved. This CDR3 contains 14 residues. V was cut by 5 bases and J by 1 base, with 14 bases left in between. The V gene's germline CDR1 is DFQATT and CDR2 SNEGSKA (reference sequence). The CDR3 region is CSAGGTGPNTEAFF. The CDR3 nucleotides read TGCAGTGCTGGCGGAACTGGGCCGAACACTGAAGCTTTCTTT.

V and J are TRBV6-2 or TRBV6-3 and TRBJ1-5; 10 bases fit TRBD1. This CDR3 is built from 17 residues. CDR1 and CDR2 (germline): MNHEY, SVGEGT. V shed 6 bases and J 4 bases; nucleotides not matched to a gene: 12. CDR3 protein: CASSTWGDRGGNQPQHF. The CDR3, as DNA: TGTGCCAGCAGCACCTGGGGGGACAGGGGAGGAAATCAGCCCCAGCATTTT.

The CDR3 reads CASSLAGLAGEETQYF. The CDR3, as DNA: TGTGCCAGCAGTTTAGCGGGACTAGCGGGAGAGGAGACCCAGTACTTC. The chain has TRBV12-3 or TRBV12-4 and TRBJ2-5; 14 nucleotides match TRBD2. The CDR3 is 16 residues long. After removal of 0 bases from V and 5 bases from J, the junction contained 2 bases not matched to a gene.

The chain combines TRBV20-1 with TRBJ1-5; D ambiguous. Per the germline V gene, CDR1 is DFQATT and CDR2 is SNEGSKA (reference sequence). This CDR3 is 14 amino acids long. Trimming took off 1 base at V and 0 bases at J, with 7 bases between the two ends. The DNA for the CDR3 is TGCAGTGCTAGAGGGCAGACTAGCAATCAGCCCCAGCATTTT. Its protein product is CSARGQTSNQPQHF.

The CDR3 loop is CATRQGSEQYF. The CDR3 bases are TGTGCCACCAGACAGGGGTCCGAGCAGTACTTC. The V gene is TRBV19, the J gene TRBJ2-7, with 8 positions matching TRBD1. With 10 bases clipped from V and 6 bases from J, the junction kept 5 bases outside the gene matches. CDR3 size: 11 residues. Germline assignment: CDR1 LNHDA and CDR2 SQIVND (reference sequence).

The chain has TRBV6-1 and TRBJ1-1, with 7 bases lining up with TRBD1. V lost 7 bases, J lost 10 bases, and 9 bases stayed unmatched. Germline V CDR1 and CDR2: MNHNS, SASEGT. The CDR3 runs 12 residues. In DNA form, the CDR3 reads TGTGCCAGCACCCGAGGGGGCTCAGGAGCTTTCTTT. Protein product: CASTRGGSGAFF.

This clonotype was recorded a few times. The V and J genes are TRBV20-1 and TRBJ1-2; no clear D gene. This CDR3 spans 11 amino acids. The germline V gene encodes CDR1 DFQATT and CDR2 SNEGSKA (reference sequence). The V and J ends lost 3 bases and 7 bases respectively, with 9 bases between them. The chain's CDR3 is CSASAGIGYTF. The CDR3 region has the DNA TGCAGTGCTAGTGCGGGCATTGGCTACACCTTC.

This clonotype was seen only once. The chain combines TRBV27 with TRBJ2-7; D gene uncertain. Germline lookup yields CDR1 MNHEY and CDR2 SMNVEV (reference sequence). This CDR3 spans 12 amino acids. V lost 7 bases and J 3 bases, leaving 10 bases between the germline ends. The CDR3 is CASIGENYEQYF. The CDR3 bases are TGTGCCAGCATTGGGGAAAACTACGAGCAGTACTTC.

This chain connects TRBV28 to TRBJ1-5; D ambiguous. Germline V gene data show CDR1 as MDHEN and CDR2 as SYDVKM. V was pared by 6 bases and J by 11 bases, with 20 bases between. The CDR3 consists of 14 residues. The CDR3 here is CASRSPGEVRAQHF. The CDR3 bases are TGTGCCAGCAGATCCCCTGGGGAGGTCCGGGCCCAGCATTTT.

This clonotype appeared a single time. The rearrangement joins TRBV2 to TRBJ1-5; D is ambiguous. The CDR3 has 12 amino acids. V shed 8 bases and J shed 4 bases, with 9 bases lying between them. The germline CDR1 and CDR2 sequences are SNHLY and FYNNEI. The CDR3 spells CASRPLNQPQHF. The CDR3 region has the DNA TGTGCCAGCCGACCGCTTAATCAGCCCCAGCATTTT. The variable domain in full, with the rest retrieved from reference TRBV2 and TRBJ1-5, is EPEVTQTPSHQVTQMGQEVILRCVPISNHLYFYWYRQILGQKVEFLVSFYNNEISEKSEIFDDQFSVERPDGSNFTLKIRSTKLEDSAMYFCASRPLNQPQHFGDGTRLSIL.

The chain uses TRBV19 and TRBJ1-5, with D perhaps TRBD1 (6 bases). The length of the CDR3 is 13 residues. Germline-derived CDR1 and CDR2 are LNHDA and SQIVND (reference sequence). V lost 4 bases to trimming and J lost 6 bases, with 10 bases between them. This chain's CDR3 is CASSRQEAQPQHF. The CDR3 DNA reads TGTGCCAGTAGTAGACAGGAGGCTCAGCCCCAGCATTTT.

This chain joins TRBV7-2 and TRBJ1-1; 8 positions agree with TRBD1. CDR1 and CDR2 (germline): SGHTA, FQGNSA. V lost 5 bases, J lost 4 bases, and 12 bases stayed unmatched. This CDR3 comprises 16 residues. CDR3 sequence (DNA): TGTGCCAGCAGCCATATACGACAGGGGTTCGGCACTGAAGCTTTCTTT. Encoded protein: CASSHIRQGFGTEAFF.

The V and J genes are TRBV27 and TRBJ1-6; TRBD1 might be the D (5 bases). Looked up from germline, CDR1 is MNHEY and CDR2 is SMNVEV (reference sequence). The CDR3 is made up of 20 amino acids. V lost 2 bases, J lost 4 bases, and 24 bases lay in between. CDR3 residues: CASSLLGAGSPRLYNSPLHF. CDR3 coding DNA: TGTGCCAGCAGTTTACTTGGGGCCGGGAGCCCTAGACTTTATAATTCACCCCTCCACTTT.

The chain is built from TRBV20-1 and TRBJ2-5; the D call may be TRBD1 or TRBD2 (5 bases each). Germline V gene data show CDR1 as DFQATT and CDR2 as SNEGSKA (reference sequence). The V end was cut by 4 bases, the J end by 4 bases, with 13 bases between. The CDR3 loop spans 13 amino acids. The CDR3 DNA is TGCAGTGCTACGACTGGGGGAACAGAGACCCAGTACTTC. Protein sequence: CSATTGGTETQYF.

J is TRBJ1-1 and V is TRBV7-2, with D maybe TRBD1 (5 bases). CDR1 is SGHTA, CDR2 FQGNSA, per germline. The ends were cut back, 6 bases at V and 5 bases at J, with 10 bases in the middle. This CDR3 has 12 amino acids. DNA of the CDR3: TGTGCCAGCAGGTTTCGGGGGACTGAAGCTTTCTTT. Translation: CASRFRGTEAFF.

This clonotype was observed a few times. The rearrangement links TRBV20-1 to TRBJ2-4, with TRBD1 matching over 11 bases. The V gene's germline CDR1 is DFQATT and CDR2 SNEGSKA (reference sequence). V lost 5 bases and J lost 6; bases outside the gene matches: 12. The CDR3 extends over 16 amino acids. This chain's CDR3 is CSAQSGTGGSGNIQYF. DNA of the CDR3: TGCAGTGCTCAGTCCGGGACAGGGGGATCAGGAAACATTCAGTACTTC.

This clonotype showed up just a few times. The rearrangement links TRBV19 to TRBJ1-1, with TRBD1 matching over 9 bases. This CDR3 has 13 residues. V trimming: 9 bases; J trimming: 0 bases; junction bases outside the gene matches: 2. Germline CDR1 LNHDA, CDR2 SQIVND (reference sequence). The CDR3 here is CASGTGLNTEAFF. The CDR3 DNA sequence: TGTGCCAGCGGGACAGGGTTGAACACTGAAGCTTTCTTT.

This clonotype was counted a few times. V usage is TRBV7-8 and J usage is TRBJ1-5; 9 bases are a match to TRBD1. Unmatched junction bases numbered 14, after V lost 5 bases and J lost 0 bases. From germline, CDR1 is SGHVS and CDR2 FQNEAQ. The CDR3 covers 19 residues. The CDR3: CASSDPPGTGSISNQPQHF. In DNA form, the CDR3 reads TGTGCCAGCAGCGACCCCCCCGGGACAGGGTCGATTAGCAATCAGCCCCAGCATTTT.

V gene TRBV7-2 combines with J gene TRBJ2-1, with D possibly matching TRBD2 (6 bases). Germline V gene lookup returns CDR1 SGHTA and CDR2 FQGNSA. The CDR3 covers 16 residues. V shed 1 base and J shed 7 bases, with 17 bases lying between them. The CDR3 is CASSLVMGGGTNEQFF. CDR3 in DNA: TGTGCCAGCAGCTTAGTGATGGGCGGAGGGACGAATGAGCAGTTCTTC.

This clonotype was detected once. CDR3 nucleotides: TGCAGTGCTAGAGAGGGGCTGGACTATGGCTACACCTTC. Translating gives CSAREGLDYGYTF. The V gene is TRBV20-1, the J gene TRBJ1-2; TRBD1 might be the D (5 bases). The ends were cut back, 0 bases at V and 3 bases at J, with 8 bases in the middle. This CDR3 is 13 amino acids long. Germline V gives CDR1 DFQATT, CDR2 SNEGSKA (reference sequence).

The chain couples TRBV6-4 to TRBJ1-2, with D possibly TRBD1 on 5 matching bases. Germline lookup yields CDR1 MRHNA and CDR2 SNTAGT. The CDR3 is 13 residues long. The V and J ends lost 5 bases and 5 bases respectively, with 12 bases between them. CDR3 amino acids: CASSPVQGYGYTF. In DNA, the CDR3 is TGTGCCAGCAGTCCGGTCCAGGGTTATGGCTACACCTTC.

The CDR3 is CSAPDRRTSTNEKLFF. DNA of the CDR3: TGCAGTGCTCCGGACAGGCGGACCTCAACTAATGAAAAACTGTTTTTT. This chain links TRBV20-1 with TRBJ1-4; 7 positions agree with TRBD1. CDR3 length: 16 amino acids. The germline V gene has CDR1 DFQATT and CDR2 SNEGSKA (reference sequence). After removal of 5 bases from V and 0 bases from J, the junction contained 9 bases not matched to a gene.

The rearrangement links TRBV28 to TRBJ2-5; D call uncertain. The ends were cut back, 1 base at V and 5 bases at J, with 5 bases in the middle. The germline V gene encodes CDR1 MDHEN and CDR2 SYDVKM. The CDR3 is 12 amino acids. The CDR3: CASSLSKETQYF. CDR3 sequence (DNA): TGTGCCAGCAGTTTATCTAAGGAGACCCAGTACTTC.